The rows below give T cell receptor beta chains drawn from one sample of a study of immune evolution from preneoplasia to lung adenocarcinoma. Sequenced by immunoSEQ multiplex PCR; TCRdb stores in-frame clones only, minus some. The data contain tens of thousands of clones, roughly 74% of them seen just once; the ten biggest clones take up 4.5% to 7%. Sequencing used FFPE invasive lung adenocarcinoma tissue. These TCRs come from a person in their sixties or seventies with invasive lung adenocarcinoma. Some clones in this sample may be carry-over from other donors' samples. CDR3s include the opening cysteine and the closing phenylalanine or tryptophan. The D gene is left open where the match is weak. The size entry is marked missing in some rows and otherwise reads once, few, many or a size class.

>-|-|TRBJ2-5|TRBV20-1
TGCAGTGCTACCAACCAAGAGACCCAGTACTTC
CSATNQETQYF
>-|-|TRBJ2-7|TRBV6-1
TGTGCCAGCAGGCACTACCCCCAGGGGCCCTACGAGCAGTACTTC
CASRHYPQGPYEQYF
>TRBD2|-|TRBJ2-1|TRBV2
TGTGCCAGCATAGGAAGGAGCCTAGCGGCCGTCAATGAGCAGTTCTTC
CASIGRSLAAVNEQFF
>TRBD1|-|TRBJ2-4|TRBV6-1
TGTGCCAGCAGGGGACAGGGAGGTAACATTCAGTACTTC
CASRGQGGNIQYF
>-|-|TRBJ2-7|TRBV11-2
TGTGCCAGCAGCCTATGGGATCAGCTCTCCCTCTCCTACGAGCAGTACTTC
CASSLWDQLSLSYEQYF
>-|-|TRBJ2-6|TRBV28
TGTGCCAGCAGACCCCCCTCGGGGCCTGGGGCCAACGTCCTGACTTTC
CASRPPSGPGANVLTF
>-|-|TRBJ2-1|TRBV10-3
TGTGCCATCAGTGGGCTCCGTGACAATGAGCAGTTCTTC
CAISGLRDNEQFF
>TRBD2|medium-sized|TRBJ2-7|TRBV19
TGTGCCAGCAGTCACGAGACTAGCGGCTACGAGCAGTACTTC
CASSHETSGYEQYF
>-|-|TRBJ1-5|TRBV7-9
TGTGCCAGCAGCCTCGGACAAACTCAGCCCCAGCATTTT
CASSLGQTQPQHF
>TRBD1|-|TRBJ1-3|TRBV18
TGTGCCAGCTCACCCCGGACAGGGGGCGCAAACACCATATATTTT
CASSPRTGGANTIYF